The rows below give T cell receptor beta chains drawn from one sample of a study of blood T cell repertoires in COVID-19. Measured with immunoSEQ multiplex PCR; TCRdb has only the in-frame clones, and not every one. This table has under 200,000 clones, over 80% appearing once. The material sequenced was PBMCs or T cells enriched from blood (not recorded which). The origin of the receptors is a woman aged 55-70 years who had recovered from COVID-19. Each CDR3 is given with its conserved first and last residue. A D gene is named only where the DNA matches it firmly. Not every row has a clone size; where given, it reads once, few, many or a size class.

v_gene	j_gene	abundance	d_gene	CDR3nt	CDR3aa
TRBV9	TRBJ1-2	.	.	TGTGCCAGCAGCGTAGGAGGTGCAGGGATAAGCTATGGCTACACCTTC	CASSVGGAGISYGYTF
TRBV28	TRBJ2-7	once	TRBD1	TGTGCCAGCAGTTTACCGGGACAGGGCTCCTACGAGCAGTACTTC	CASSLPGQGSYEQYF
TRBV4-2	TRBJ1-4	.	.	TGTGCCAGCAGCCCTAACAGGGATGTAGGTGAAAAACTGTTTTTT	CASSPNRDVGEKLFF
TRBV12-5	TRBJ1-2	.	TRBD1	TGTGCTAGTGGTTTGCCACCGGACAGGGGCTATGGCTACACCTTC	CASGLPPDRGYGYTF
TRBV4-1	TRBJ1-5	.	.	TGCGCCAGCAGGGATCAGGGTAGGAATCAGCCCCAGCATTTT	CASRDQGRNQPQHF
TRBV6-1	TRBJ2-5	.	.	TGTGCCAGCAGTGACGGGAGTGGGCAAGAGACCCAGTACTTC	CASSDGSGQETQYF
TRBV5-1	TRBJ1-1	.	.	TGCGCCAGCAGCTTCACCGACAGGCGCTACACTGAAGCTTTCTTT	CASSFTDRRYTEAFF
TRBV7-9	TRBJ2-5	.	.	TGTGCCAGCAGCTTCTTAGGACGGAGGGAAGAGACCCAGTACTTC	CASSFLGRREETQYF
TRBV9	TRBJ1-4	.	TRBD1	TGTGCCAGCAGCCCCCCCGCCGGGACAGGGGGTAGTAATGAAAAACTGTTTTTT	CASSPPAGTGGSNEKLFF
TRBV6-5	TRBJ2-5	.	.	TGTGCCAGCAGTCTTAGCGAGTCTCAAGAGACCCAGTACTTC	CASSLSESQETQYF
TRBV10-3	TRBJ1-6	.	.	TGTGCCATCAGCAGGGGCCCACCTGATAATTCACCCCTCCACTTT	CAISRGPPDNSPLHF
TRBV5-1	TRBJ2-7	.	.	TGCGCCAGCAGCGAAATAACAGGATCCTACGAGCAGTACTTC	CASSEITGSYEQYF
TRBV12-5	TRBJ2-5	.	.	TGTGCTAGTGGTTTGGGTGGGCAGGGGGAGACCCAGTACTTC	CASGLGGQGETQYF
TRBV11-2	TRBJ1-5	.	.	TGTGCCAGCAGCCGTGGACAGCCAGATCAGCCCCAGCATTTT	CASSRGQPDQPQHF